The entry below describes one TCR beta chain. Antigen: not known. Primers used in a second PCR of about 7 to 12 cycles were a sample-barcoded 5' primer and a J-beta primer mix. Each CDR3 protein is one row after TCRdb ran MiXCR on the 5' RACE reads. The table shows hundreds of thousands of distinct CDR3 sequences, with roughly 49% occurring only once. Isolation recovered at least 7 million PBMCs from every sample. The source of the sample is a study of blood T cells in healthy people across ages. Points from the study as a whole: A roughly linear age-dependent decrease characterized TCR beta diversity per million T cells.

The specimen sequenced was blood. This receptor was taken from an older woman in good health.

CDR3 protein: CATSRDLAAGGYEQYF. CDR3 nucleotide sequence: TGTGCCACCAGCAGAGATCTTGCAGCGGGAGGCTACGAGCAGTACTTC. The rearrangement links TRBV15 to TRBJ2-4; TRBD2 matches 9 bases. Gene TRBJ2-7 matches the end of the DNA better, so the J call may be wrong. The CDR3 is 16 amino acids. Germline V CDR1 and CDR2: LNHNV, YYDKDF (reference sequence).